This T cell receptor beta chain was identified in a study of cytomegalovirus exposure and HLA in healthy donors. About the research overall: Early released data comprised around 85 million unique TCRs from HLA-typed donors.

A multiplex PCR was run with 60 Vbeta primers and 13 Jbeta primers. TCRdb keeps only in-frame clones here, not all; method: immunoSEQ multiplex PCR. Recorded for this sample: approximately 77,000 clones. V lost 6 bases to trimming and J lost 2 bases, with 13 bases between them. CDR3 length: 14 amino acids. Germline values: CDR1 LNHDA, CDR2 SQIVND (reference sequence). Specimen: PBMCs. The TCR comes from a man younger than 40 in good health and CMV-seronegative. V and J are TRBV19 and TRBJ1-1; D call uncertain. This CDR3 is CASSRRDSNTEAFF. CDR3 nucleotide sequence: TGTGCCAGTAGCCGTCGGGATTCTAACACTGAAGCTTTCTTT.